The T cell receptor (beta chain) described here comes from a study of cytomegalovirus exposure and HLA in healthy donors. Repertoires were generated with immunoSEQ multiplex PCR, while TCRdb's copy carries only in-frame clones and drops some. The sample lists 180,000 or so clones, more than 75% occurring once. This clone was seen a single time. The antigen is unknown. The V gene end was trimmed by 1 base and the J gene end by 6 bases; junction bases not matched to a gene: 21. CDR1 and CDR2 from the germline V gene are SGHNT and YYREEE (reference sequence). The CDR3 runs 20 residues. Study results and limitations: The authors enumerated 164 TCR beta chains as linked to cytomegalovirus. According to a subsequent analysis, TCR clusters identified in the first cohort showed a tendency to co-occur across the 120 validation repertoires. Among TCR sequences, most were rare, though some public TCRs appeared in many donors. In vitro, three CMV-associated chains proved specific for CMV antigens.

This TCR was recovered from a woman in her twenties or thirties in good health and CMV-seronegative. Source material: PBMCs. This sequence joins TRBV5-4 and TRBJ2-2; 7 bases are a match to TRBD1. CDR3 region: CASSLQAFRQGGVGSGELFF. CDR3 bases: TGTGCCAGCAGCTTGCAAGCCTTCCGACAGGGTGGTGTAGGTTCCGGGGAGCTGTTTTTT. Full variable domain (missing parts from reference TRBV5-4 and TRBJ2-2): ETGVTQSPTHLIKTRGQQVTLRCSSQSGHNTVSWYQQALGQGPQFIFQYYREEENGRGNFPPRFSGLQFPNYSSELNVNALELDDSALYLCASSLQAFRQGGVGSGELFFGEGSRLTVL.